The 9 T cell receptor beta chains in this list originate from one sample, sequenced in a study of T cell repertoires in cytomegalovirus infection. Their recognized antigens are unknown. TCRdb redid the calling of the reads with MiXCR, one entry per CDR3 protein. The repertoire holds some 500,000 distinct CDR3 sequences, with more than 30% as singletons. Here the sequenced sample was cultured PBMCs, taken from culture after CMV antigen stimulation. These TCRs come from a human donor in good health (CMV status not recorded). Some clones in this sample may be carry-over from other donors' samples.

This chain links TRBV4-3 with TRBJ1-1; D uncertain. Germline V gives CDR1 LGHNA, CDR2 YSLEER. V lost 0 bases, J lost 1 base, and 12 bases lay in between. The CDR3 is 16 residues long. The chain's CDR3 is CASSQDAEVRNTEAFF. In nucleotides, the CDR3 is TGCGCCAGCAGCCAAGATGCGGAGGTGAGGAACACTGAAGCTTTCTTT.

This clonotype has only a few counts. The V gene is TRBV12-3 or TRBV12-4, the J gene TRBJ2-6; unclear D gene. Trimming stripped 4 bases from V and 6 bases from J, with 7 bases between. CDR3 size: 13 residues. CDR3 amino acids: CASSSPEANVLTF. DNA of the CDR3: TGTGCCAGCAGTTCCCCCGAGGCCAACGTCCTGACTTTC.

The chain couples TRBV19 to TRBJ1-2; 8 bases align to TRBD1. CDR3 length: 16 amino acids. CDR1 and CDR2 from the germline V gene are LNHDA and SQIVND (reference sequence). Trimming took 5 bases from V and 3 from J; bases not matched to a gene: 11. In DNA, the CDR3 is TGTGCCAGTAGTCCAGGGCCAGGGGGCTATGACTATGGCTACACCTTC. It encodes CASSPGPGGYDYGYTF.

In DNA form, the CDR3 reads TGCAGTGCTAGAGATGCGACAGGGATCACCACTGAAGCTTTCTTT. Translated, it gives CSARDATGITTEAFF. The V gene is TRBV20-1, the J gene TRBJ1-1; 7 bases fit TRBD1. CDR1 is DFQATT, CDR2 SNEGSKA, per germline (reference sequence). Trimming cost V 0 bases and J 4 bases; bases outside gene matches: 8. The CDR3 spans 15 residues.

This clonotype was picked up a small number of times. The rearrangement uses TRBV28 and TRBJ1-2; possibly TRBD1 for D (6 bases). Germline loops: CDR1 MDHEN, CDR2 SYDVKM. V was trimmed by 8 bases and J by 5 bases, leaving 21 bases between them. CDR3 length: 15 residues. The CDR3 protein is CASRTPKTGLYGYTF. DNA of the CDR3: TGTGCCAGCCGGACCCCAAAAACAGGGCTATATGGCTACACCTTC.

Only a few counts were recorded for this clonotype. The chain carries TRBV12-5 and TRBJ1-3; 8 bases are a match to TRBD1. Germline trimming cut 3 bases from V and 0 bases from J; bases unmatched to any gene: 16. The CDR3 is made up of 20 amino acids. Germline lookup yields CDR1 LGHNT and CDR2 FRNRAP. In DNA form, the CDR3 reads TGTGCTAGTGGTTTAGTAGTCACCGGACAGGGAATGTTCTCTGGAAACACCATATATTTT. Encoded protein: CASGLVVTGQGMFSGNTIYF.

The count of this clonotype is one. The chain couples TRBV5-1 to TRBJ2-1; 8 nucleotides align to TRBD2. V dropped 5 bases and J dropped 2; count of bases not matched to a gene: 9. Germline V lookup: CDR1 SGHRS, CDR2 YFSETQ. The CDR3 spans 16 residues. The CDR3 protein is CASRGRSAGAYNEQFF. The DNA of the CDR3 is TGCGCCAGCAGGGGGAGGTCAGCGGGGGCCTACAATGAGCAGTTCTTC.

This clonotype has a handful of counts. V and J are TRBV5-1 and TRBJ2-7; 9 bases agree with TRBD1. The length of the CDR3 is 14 residues. J lost 5 bases, V lost 5 bases, and 8 bases had no gene match. The germline V gene encodes CDR1 SGHRS and CDR2 YFSETQ. The CDR3: CASRTGTGWDEQYF. In DNA form, the CDR3 reads TGCGCCAGCAGAACCGGGACAGGGTGGGACGAGCAGTACTTC.

The gene calls are TRBV27 and TRBJ1-6, with D hard to call. Looked up from germline, CDR1 is MNHEY and CDR2 is SMNVEV (reference sequence). The CDR3 totals 14 residues. V was shortened by 3 bases and J by 4 bases, with 7 bases between the two germline ends. CDR3 region: CASSFGRYNSPLHF. The CDR3 DNA sequence: TGTGCCAGCAGTTTTGGTCGTTATAATTCACCCCTCCACTTT.